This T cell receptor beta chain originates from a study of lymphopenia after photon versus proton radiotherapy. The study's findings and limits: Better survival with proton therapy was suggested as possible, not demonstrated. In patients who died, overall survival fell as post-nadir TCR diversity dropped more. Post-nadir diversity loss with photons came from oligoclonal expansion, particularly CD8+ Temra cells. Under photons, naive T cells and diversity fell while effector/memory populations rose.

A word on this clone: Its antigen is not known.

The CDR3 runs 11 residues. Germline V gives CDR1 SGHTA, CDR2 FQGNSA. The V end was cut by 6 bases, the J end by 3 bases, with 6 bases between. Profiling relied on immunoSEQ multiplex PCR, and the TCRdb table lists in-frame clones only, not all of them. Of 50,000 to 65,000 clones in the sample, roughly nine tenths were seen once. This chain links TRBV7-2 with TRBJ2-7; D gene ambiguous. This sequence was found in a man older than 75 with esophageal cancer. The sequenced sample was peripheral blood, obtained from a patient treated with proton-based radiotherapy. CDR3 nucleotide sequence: TGTGCCAGCAGTCACGGCTACGAGCAGTACTTC. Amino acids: CASSHGYEQYF.